Listed below are T cell receptor beta chains from one sample, sequenced in a study of T cell changes during pregnancy in multiple sclerosis. This table comes from immunoSEQ multiplex PCR, and its TCRdb copy is limited to in-frame clones, with some not included. The table lists some 100,000 clones, around 92% of them singletons, with about 2% in the top ten. Here the sequenced sample was peripheral blood, taken after pregnancy. These receptors all come from a female donor with multiple sclerosis, enrolled in a pregnancy study. Each CDR3 is given with its conserved first and last residue. Each record gives: D gene, V gene, clone size, J gene, CDR3 DNA, CDR3 protein. A D gene is named only where the DNA matches it firmly. Only some rows state a clone size, as once, few, many or a class for expanded clones.

TRBD2,TRBV15,-,TRBJ2-7,TGTGCCACCAGCAGAGATCAGGCGGGGGGGCTTGGCGAGCAGTACTTC,CATSRDQAGGLGEQYF
-,TRBV6-5,-,TRBJ1-2,TGTGCCAGCAGCCCACAGGGTCCAGGGTATGGCTACACCTTC,CASSPQGPGYGYTF
-,TRBV4-3,-,TRBJ1-2,TGCGCCAGCAGCCGAGCAGACGGAGACTATGGCTACACCTTC,CASSRADGDYGYTF
-,TRBV2,-,TRBJ2-2,TGTGCCAGCAGTGTTCGGGTCACCGGGGAGCTGTTTTTT,CASSVRVTGELFF
TRBD2,TRBV28,-,TRBJ2-7,TGTGCCAGCCTAGGGCGGACTAGCGGGTACGAGCAGTACTTC,CASLGRTSGYEQYF
TRBD1,TRBV5-6,-,TRBJ1-6,TGTGCCAGCAGCTCGCCTCGGGACAGGGCTAATTCACCCCTCCACTTT,CASSSPRDRANSPLHF
-,TRBV4-2,-,TRBJ1-2,TGTGCCAGCAGCCAAGAAATACTGGCAGGTGGCTACACCTTC,CASSQEILAGGYTF
TRBD1,TRBV2,-,TRBJ1-6,TGTGCCAGCAGCGTAGACAGGGTCCTTAATTCACCCCTCCACTTT,CASSVDRVLNSPLHF
TRBD1,TRBV4-3,-,TRBJ1-2,TGCGCCAGCAGCCGATTGACAGGGGGCATCGATGGCTACACCTTC,CASSRLTGGIDGYTF
TRBD2,TRBV10-3,once,TRBJ2-1,TGTGCCATCATGAGTAGCGGGGGAAAACCTTACCTCTACAATGAGCAGTTCTTC,CAIMSSGGKPYLYNEQFF
-,TRBV27,-,TRBJ2-3,TGTGCCAGCAGTCTGAGCGGTCCGGCGGGTACGCAGTATTTT,CASSLSGPAGTQYF
-,TRBV11-3,-,TRBJ2-5,TGTGCCAGCAGCTTAGAGCAAGACATATTTGAGACCCAGTACTTC,CASSLEQDIFETQYF
-,TRBV30,-,TRBJ2-3,TGTGCCTGGGGCGGGACAGCGCAGTATTTT,CAWGGTAQYF
-,TRBV28,-,TRBJ2-4,TGTGCCAGCAGTCCTGGGAGTAGCTCCAAAAACATTCAGTACTTC,CASSPGSSSKNIQYF
TRBD2,TRBV6-6,-,TRBJ2-2,TGTGCCAGCAGGAAGAGCGGGGGGGCCCACACCGGGGAGCTGTTTTTT,CASRKSGGAHTGELFF
-,TRBV28,-,TRBJ2-3,TGTGCCAGTAGCGGTATCACAGATACGCAGTATTTT,CASSGITDTQYF
TRBD2,TRBV19,-,TRBJ2-7,TGTGCCAGTAGTCTGCGAGCGGGAACCTACGAGCAGTACTTC,CASSLRAGTYEQYF
-,TRBV19,-,TRBJ2-7,TGTGCCAGTAGTATAATGGCCCCCACCGACGAGCAGTACTTC,CASSIMAPTDEQYF
TRBD2,TRBV7-9,-,TRBJ2-1,TGTGCCGTCAGAGGGAGGGCGGAGCCCTACAATGAGCAGTTCTTC,CAVRGRAEPYNEQFF
-,TRBV14,once,TRBJ2-2,TGTGCCAGCAGCCTTACGAGCGGGTTGAACACCGGGGAGCTGTTTTTT,CASSLTSGLNTGELFF
TRBD1,TRBV9,-,TRBJ1-2,TGTGCCAGCAGTGGACAGGGGGCGCTGGGCTATGGCTACACCTTC,CASSGQGALGYGYTF
TRBD1,TRBV2,once,TRBJ1-2,TGTGCCAGCAGTGAGGACAGGGGGCCTAACTATGGCTACACCTTC,CASSEDRGPNYGYTF
TRBD1,TRBV7-9,-,TRBJ1-2,TGTGCCAGCAGCTCCGGACAGGGGGCCCCCCATGGCTACACCTTC,CASSSGQGAPHGYTF
-,TRBV10-3,-,TRBJ2-2,TGTGCCATCAGTGACAAGGGGTGGCCTGACGGCGGGGAGCTGTTTTTT,CAISDKGWPDGGELFF
TRBD1,TRBV30,few,TRBJ1-1,TGTGCCTGGAGTGTAGGGGGCTTCCCTCAGCTTATGAACACTGAAGCTTTCTTT,CAWSVGGFPQLMNTEAFF
TRBD1,TRBV9,once,TRBJ1-1,TGTGCCAGCAGCGTAGAAGGGACAGGAGCTGAAGCTTTCTTT,CASSVEGTGAEAFF
TRBD1,TRBV7-8,once,TRBJ2-2,TGTGCCAGCAGCATGTCCGGGACAGGGGGTTCTAATTCTGGGGAGCTGTTTTTT,CASSMSGTGGSNSGELFF
-,TRBV5-1,few,TRBJ2-5,TGCGCCAGCAGCTTGAACGTGGGGAGTGAAGAGACCCAGTACTTC,CASSLNVGSEETQYF
-,TRBV7-9,-,TRBJ2-3,TGTGCCAGCAGCTTACCGACGGGGTCTAGCACAGATACGCAGTATTTT,CASSLPTGSSTDTQYF
-,TRBV2,-,TRBJ2-7,TGTGCCAGCAGTTCGCAGGGTGGCTACGAGCAGTACTTC,CASSSQGGYEQYF
-,TRBV5-4,-,TRBJ1-1,TGTGCCAGCAGCTTCTTAACGGGGGAAGAAGCTTTCTTT,CASSFLTGEEAFF
-,TRBV4-1,-,TRBJ1-4,TGCGCCAGCAGCCCTGGACAGACTAATGAAAAACTGTTTTTT,CASSPGQTNEKLFF
TRBD1,TRBV19,-,TRBJ2-3,TGTGCCAGTAGTATAACAGGGGGCTCAGATACGCAGTATTTT,CASSITGGSDTQYF
TRBD1,TRBV9,once,TRBJ1-1,TGTGCCAGCAGCGCAGGACAGGTGGACACTGAAGCTTTCTTT,CASSAGQVDTEAFF
TRBD1,TRBV9,-,TRBJ1-2,TGTGCCAGCAGCGAGTCGACGACCCAGGGGGCGGGTGGCTACACCTTC,CASSESTTQGAGGYTF
-,TRBV19,-,TRBJ1-2,TGTGCCAGTAGCCCCCGGGGAGGCGGCTACACCTTC,CASSPRGGGYTF
-,TRBV10-2,-,TRBJ1-5,TGCGCCAGCAAAGGGGGTGGCAATCAGCCCCAGCATTTT,CASKGGGNQPQHF
TRBD2,TRBV19,-,TRBJ2-1,TGTGCCAGTAGTAAGGGACTAGCGGGAGATATCTACAATGAGCAGTTCTTC,CASSKGLAGDIYNEQFF
-,TRBV30,-,TRBJ2-3,TGTGCCTGGAGTCCGGAGGGGACAGATACGCAGTATTTT,CAWSPEGTDTQYF
-,TRBV6-6,-,TRBJ2-3,TGTGCCAGCAATCAACAAACCATCACAGATACGCAGTATTTT,CASNQQTITDTQYF
TRBD1,TRBV5-6,-,TRBJ1-1,TGTGCCAGCAGCTTGTCAGGGGGCACTGAAGCTTTCTTT,CASSLSGGTEAFF
TRBD1,TRBV19,-,TRBJ1-5,TGTGCCAGTAGCCCAGGACAGGGGGGTAGGAGCAATCAGCCCCAGCATTTT,CASSPGQGGRSNQPQHF